This is a list of T cell receptor beta chains from one sample in a study of blood T cell repertoires in COVID-19. The method was immunoSEQ multiplex PCR; TCRdb's version includes in-frame clones alone and lacks a portion of them. The table has around 250,000 clones, 70% to 90% seen once. Sequencing input: peripheral blood. The receptor source for this set is a woman aged 30 to 39 with active or convalescent COVID-19. The CDR3 runs from the conserved cysteine through the conserved F or W. A D gene is named only where the DNA matches it firmly.

CDR3 protein: CASSSLAAGGRGEQFF
V gene: TRBV28
J gene: TRBJ2-1
D gene: TRBD2

CDR3 protein: CASRKLGLNTEAFF
V gene: TRBV28
J gene: TRBJ1-1
D gene: -

CDR3 protein: CASSFRTGSSYNSPLHF
V gene: TRBV27
J gene: TRBJ1-6
D gene: TRBD1

CDR3 protein: CASSHLGTSGVAKNIQYF
V gene: TRBV3-1/TRBV3-2
J gene: TRBJ2-4
D gene: TRBD2

CDR3 protein: CASSSPTGGKETQYF
V gene: TRBV7-2
J gene: TRBJ2-5
D gene: TRBD1

CDR3 protein: CASKSEASLNYGYTF
V gene: TRBV5-1
J gene: TRBJ1-2
D gene: -

CDR3 protein: CASSSSGGSYEQYF
V gene: TRBV6-5
J gene: TRBJ2-7
D gene: TRBD2

CDR3 protein: CASRGPVSQPQHF
V gene: TRBV12-3/TRBV12-4
J gene: TRBJ1-5
D gene: -

CDR3 protein: CASSSTGTGVYEQYF
V gene: TRBV19
J gene: TRBJ2-7
D gene: TRBD1

CDR3 protein: CASSLGGPSGGQPQHF
V gene: TRBV7-8
J gene: TRBJ1-5
D gene: -

CDR3 protein: CASSQVWAEGNTEAFF
V gene: TRBV4-3
J gene: TRBJ1-1
D gene: -

CDR3 protein: CASREGLEAFF
V gene: TRBV6-5
J gene: TRBJ1-1
D gene: -

CDR3 protein: CASSFSGSPLHF
V gene: TRBV27
J gene: TRBJ1-6
D gene: -

CDR3 protein: CASSHADRSWDTEAFF
V gene: TRBV4-1
J gene: TRBJ1-1
D gene: -

CDR3 protein: CASSKARGAGYEQYF
V gene: TRBV21-1
J gene: TRBJ2-7
D gene: -

CDR3 protein: CASSQDPRTSGLPYEQYF
V gene: TRBV4-1
J gene: TRBJ2-7
D gene: TRBD2

CDR3 protein: CASSLDGGVDEKLFF
V gene: TRBV5-1
J gene: TRBJ1-4
D gene: -

CDR3 protein: CASSVGAGGYGYTF
V gene: TRBV9
J gene: TRBJ1-2
D gene: TRBD1

CDR3 protein: CASGRDRGRSGANVLTF
V gene: TRBV27
J gene: TRBJ2-6
D gene: TRBD1

CDR3 protein: CASSFRVGNQPQHF
V gene: TRBV2
J gene: TRBJ1-5
D gene: -

CDR3 protein: CASSLLSGGTNEQFF
V gene: TRBV4-1
J gene: TRBJ2-1
D gene: TRBD2

CDR3 protein: CASSQAGNKNIQYF
V gene: TRBV14
J gene: TRBJ2-4
D gene: -

CDR3 protein: CASRGDSKRVSPQYF
V gene: TRBV10-2
J gene: TRBJ2-5
D gene: -

CDR3 protein: CASRIGGDQETQYF
V gene: TRBV28
J gene: TRBJ2-5
D gene: -

CDR3 protein: CASSVSDRVTGELFF
V gene: TRBV9
J gene: TRBJ2-2
D gene: TRBD1

CDR3 protein: CASSVSSGVGNEQFF
V gene: TRBV6-4
J gene: TRBJ2-1
D gene: TRBD2

CDR3 protein: CAWSVGRSGRGYTF
V gene: TRBV30
J gene: TRBJ1-2
D gene: -

CDR3 protein: CASSRDAQGAYEQYF
V gene: TRBV5-1
J gene: TRBJ2-7
D gene: TRBD1

CDR3 protein: CASSQELAGEPTDTQYF
V gene: TRBV3-1/TRBV3-2
J gene: TRBJ2-3
D gene: TRBD2

CDR3 protein: CASSQDQGTEAFF
V gene: TRBV4-3
J gene: TRBJ1-1
D gene: -

CDR3 protein: CASSRQGANNSPLHF
V gene: TRBV6-5
J gene: TRBJ1-6
D gene: TRBD1

CDR3 protein: CASISGGTDTQYF
V gene: TRBV21-1
J gene: TRBJ2-3
D gene: -

CDR3 protein: CASSRTGPNEKLFF
V gene: TRBV19
J gene: TRBJ1-4
D gene: -

CDR3 protein: CASSLDWQGHSPLHF
V gene: TRBV7-2
J gene: TRBJ1-6
D gene: -

CDR3 protein: CASSARRDGGGGYTF
V gene: TRBV7-9
J gene: TRBJ1-2
D gene: -

CDR3 protein: CSVRGQKPNSPLHF
V gene: TRBV29-1
J gene: TRBJ1-6
D gene: TRBD1

CDR3 protein: CASSPASGGLSRVFF
V gene: TRBV6-2/TRBV6-3
J gene: TRBJ2-2
D gene: TRBD2

CDR3 protein: CASSRSYGYTF
V gene: TRBV2
J gene: TRBJ1-2
D gene: -

CDR3 protein: CASNWGGTSGQETQYF
V gene: TRBV5-4
J gene: TRBJ2-5
D gene: TRBD2

CDR3 protein: CASKQVEAFF
V gene: TRBV6-6
J gene: TRBJ1-1
D gene: -

CDR3 protein: CASSQQDGGNTIYF
V gene: TRBV6-5
J gene: TRBJ1-3
D gene: -

CDR3 protein: CASSDPRDFAYEQYF
V gene: TRBV6-1
J gene: TRBJ2-7
D gene: -

CDR3 protein: CASSSPTGLGTGELFF
V gene: TRBV19
J gene: TRBJ2-2
D gene: -

CDR3 protein: CASSEVRRAEAFF
V gene: TRBV6-1
J gene: TRBJ1-1
D gene: -

CDR3 protein: CASSFGTANYGYTF
V gene: TRBV11-2
J gene: TRBJ1-2
D gene: TRBD1

CDR3 protein: CASSPMMGQGHTF
V gene: TRBV7-8
J gene: TRBJ1-2
D gene: TRBD1

CDR3 protein: CASSEAAGGSTDTQYF
V gene: TRBV6-1
J gene: TRBJ2-3
D gene: TRBD2

CDR3 protein: CAWNAFGTDAEKLFF
V gene: TRBV30
J gene: TRBJ1-4
D gene: TRBD1

CDR3 protein: CASSQEGWGLGNTIYF
V gene: TRBV3-1/TRBV3-2
J gene: TRBJ1-3
D gene: -

CDR3 protein: CASSRSGGISYEQYF
V gene: TRBV6-2/TRBV6-3
J gene: TRBJ2-7
D gene: -

CDR3 protein: CASSFSQGFNQPQHF
V gene: TRBV7-2
J gene: TRBJ1-5
D gene: -